Each of the 20 T cell receptor beta chains below was sequenced from the same sample in a study of tumor-infiltrating lymphocytes in primary liver carcinoma. Starting from approximately 470 ng of total RNA, TCR beta cDNA was produced with a primer in the constant region. Generation of the TCR beta libraries relied on three nested multiplex PCR rounds using slightly modified ARM-PCR. Rounds one and two of PCR, each of roughly 10 cycles, were primed with TRBV1-TRBV30 forward primers and a C-beta reverse primer. One entry per CDR3 protein results from TCRdb running MiXCR on the multiplex PCR reads. The table includes some 190,000 distinct CDR3 sequences, about 60% detected once. In addition to blood RNA drawn from unsorted whole blood, germline DNA was extracted. Sample: peripheral blood. The receptors were sampled from a man aged 40-50 years with primary liver carcinoma and hepatitis B virus infection.

The chain has TRBV6-6 and TRBJ1-1, with TRBD1 matching 8 bases. V was clipped by 2 bases and J by 4 bases; unmatched bases: 6. This CDR3 spans 15 amino acids. Per germline, CDR1 MNHNY and CDR2 SVGAGI (reference sequence). CDR3 nucleotide sequence: TGTGCCAGCAGTTACCTCGGACAGGGCGGCACTGAAGCTTTCTTT. This encodes CASSYLGQGGTEAFF.

CDR3 residues: CASSVVSGGQETQYF. The CDR3 nucleotides are TGTGCCAGCAGTGTAGTCAGCGGGGGCCAAGAGACCCAGTACTTC. V gene TRBV6-1 combines with J gene TRBJ2-5, with 8 bases fitting TRBD2. V shed 4 bases, J shed 1 base, and the junction held 5 bases outside the gene matches. This CDR3 contains 15 residues. Looked up from germline, CDR1 is MNHNS and CDR2 is SASEGT.

This clonotype was recorded a few times. This chain links TRBV29-1 with TRBJ2-7; D gene unclear. The CDR3 covers 11 residues. Deletions cut 3 bases from V and 9 bases from J, with 12 bases between. Germline values: CDR1 SQVTM, CDR2 ANQGSEA. CDR3 nucleotides: TGCAGCGTTGATCCTGGGGAAGGGCAGTACTTC. It yields the protein CSVDPGEGQYF.

This clonotype was recorded at least ten times. V gene TRBV6-6 combines with J gene TRBJ2-7; D call uncertain. Trimming shortened V by 5 bases and J by 2 bases, and 10 bases separated the two germline ends. The CDR3 contains 13 residues. Germline V gene data show CDR1 as MNHNY and CDR2 as SVGAGI (reference sequence). The CDR3 DNA is TGTGCCAGCAGTCGACTGGGAACCTACGAGCAGTACTTC. It codes for CASSRLGTYEQYF.

The gene calls are TRBV10-3 and TRBJ2-3; D is uncertain. The CDR3 has 16 amino acids. V was clipped by 2 bases and J by 0 bases, with 12 bases between them. Germline V lookup: CDR1 ENHRY, CDR2 SYGVKD. The CDR3 region has the DNA TGTGCCATCAGTGAGCCGATCCTAACTAGCACAGATACGCAGTATTTT. Its translation: CAISEPILTSTDTQYF.

Only a few counts were recorded for this clonotype. The chain uses TRBV12-3 or TRBV12-4 and TRBJ2-7; 8 bases are a match to TRBD1. Trimming at V came to 5 bases and at J to 5 bases, leaving 8 bases not matched to a gene. CDR3 length: 14 residues. CDR3 sequence reads: CASSPRQGNHEQYF. CDR3 sequence (DNA): TGTGCCAGCAGTCCTCGACAGGGGAACCACGAGCAGTACTTC.

In its sample, this clonotype was seen once. V and J are TRBV7-9 and TRBJ2-1, with D unclear. Germline CDR1 SEHNR, CDR2 FQNEAQ (reference sequence). The CDR3 totals 12 residues. The germline V and J ends were trimmed by 5 bases and 13 bases, with 15 bases remaining between them. CDR3 sequence reads: CASSLGSDPQFF. Written as DNA, the CDR3 is TGTGCCAGCAGCCTCGGCTCAGACCCTCAGTTCTTC.

The chain carries TRBV12-3 or TRBV12-4 and TRBJ2-3; the D gene could be TRBD1 or TRBD2 (5 bases each). The CDR3 contains 15 residues. Trimming removed 6 bases at V and 5 bases at J, with 18 bases between. This chain's CDR3 is CASSLLSGPGDTQYF. As DNA, the CDR3 is TGTGCCAGCAGCCTCCTTTCGGGGCCCGGAGATACGCAGTATTTT.

On this clonotype itself: A clone one base away is much larger, so this may be a read error. The chain carries TRBV11-2 and TRBJ2-3; D is uncertain. Germline V gene sequence: CDR1 SGHAT, CDR2 FQNNGV. The CDR3 totals 14 residues. In nucleotides, the CDR3 is TGTGCCAGCGGCTTTTCGCCCGACACAGATACGCAGTATTTT. Its protein product is CASGFSPDTDTQYF.

About this clonotype itself: A read error may be the cause here, since a much bigger clone is one base away. The chain employs TRBV29-1 and TRBJ2-7; D gene unclear. This CDR3 is built from 12 residues. Deletions cut 7 bases from V and 1 base from J, with 11 bases between. Germline CDR1 is SQVTM and CDR2 is ANQGSEA. The CDR3 sequence: CSAAVDSYEQYF. The CDR3 coding sequence is TGCAGCGCTGCGGTGGATTCCTACGAGCAGTACTTC.

V gene TRBV28 combines with J gene TRBJ2-7; D is perhaps TRBD2 (6 bases). Germline loops: CDR1 MDHEN, CDR2 SYDVKM. Trimming pared 2 bases from V and 7 bases from J, leaving 12 bases between. The CDR3 is made up of 13 amino acids. The CDR3 region has the DNA TGTGCCAGCAGTTTACCGGGAGTGTGGGAGCAGTACTTC. This gives the protein CASSLPGVWEQYF.

The CDR3 DNA follows: TGTGCCAGCAGTGACGCCTTCGGGTTTGGTGAAGCTTTCTTT. Translated, it gives CASSDAFGFGEAFF. The J gene is TRBJ1-1, the V gene TRBV6-4; no definite D call. Deletions cut 2 bases from V and 7 bases from J, with 14 bases between. Per the germline V gene, CDR1 is MRHNA and CDR2 is SNTAGT. This CDR3 is 14 amino acids long.

Details on this clonotype: At one boundary the junction diverges from the germline segment, which might be a read error. The chain joins TRBV10-3 to TRBJ2-4; TRBD2 is a possible D gene (5 bases). The CDR3 sequence is 16 residues long. Per the germline V gene, CDR1 is ENHRY and CDR2 is SYGVKD. CDR3 bases: TGTGCCATCAGTGAGTCAGGGCTCCTAGCCAAAGACATTCAGTACTTC. This encodes CAISESGLLAKDIQYF.

Note on this clonotype: It may be a read error: a sequence one base away is much more abundant. This chain connects TRBV11-2 to TRBJ2-2; D is undetermined. From germline, CDR1 is SGHAT and CDR2 FQNNGV. The CDR3 is made up of 14 amino acids. This chain's CDR3 is CVSSLDWNTGELFF. CDR3 sequence (DNA): TGTGTCAGCAGCTTAGATTGGAACACCGGGGAGCTGTTTTTT. Drawing the rest from reference TRBV11-2 and TRBJ2-2, the complete variable domain is EAGVAQSPRYKIIEKRQSVAFWCNPISGHATLYWYQQILGQGPKLLIQFQNNGVVDDSQLPKDRFSAERLKGVDSTLKIQPAKLEDSAVYLCVSSLDWNTGELFFGEGSRLTVL.

This chain connects TRBV29-1 to TRBJ2-7; no clear D gene. With 4 bases removed from V and 4 bases from J, the gap between germline ends came to 20 bases. CDR3 length: 15 amino acids. Germline-derived CDR1 and CDR2 are SQVTM and ANQGSEA. CDR3 in DNA: TGCAGCGTTGGAACTACCTCCGCGGCTCCTTACGAGCAGTACTTC. As protein: CSVGTTSAAPYEQYF.

This clonotype was counted once. One base away lies a much larger clone, so this may be a sequencing read error. The chain couples TRBV11-2 to TRBJ2-5; perhaps TRBD1 as D (9 bases). Germline-derived CDR1 and CDR2 are SGHAT and FQNNGV. V lost 4 bases and J 5 bases, leaving 23 bases between the germline ends. The CDR3 is made up of 17 amino acids. CDR3 DNA: TGTGCCAGCAGCTCAGGTGGATTAGCGGGACAGGGCGAGACCCAGTACTTC. It yields the protein CASSSGGLAGQGETQYF. The full variable domain, completed using reference TRBV11-2 and TRBJ2-5, is EAGVAQSPRYKIIEKRQSVAFWCNPISGHATLYWYQQILGQGPKLLIQFQNNGVVDDSQLPKDRFSAERLKGVDSTLKIQPAKLEDSAVYLCASSSGGLAGQGETQYFGPGTRLLVL.

V and J are TRBV6-2 or TRBV6-3 and TRBJ2-7, with 13 bases matching TRBD2. V lost 10 bases and J lost 1; bases outside the gene matches: 7. Looked up from germline, CDR1 is MNHEY and CDR2 is SVGEGT. The CDR3 is made up of 15 amino acids. The CDR3 region is CANRATSGRSYEQYF. CDR3 coding DNA: TGTGCCAACAGGGCGACTAGCGGGAGGTCCTACGAGCAGTACTTC.

The genes are TRBV7-9 and TRBJ2-2; 8 bases align to TRBD1. V lost 1 base and J lost 0; bases outside the gene matches: 7. The V gene's germline CDR1 is SEHNR and CDR2 FQNEAQ (reference sequence). CDR3 size: 18 residues. The CDR3 bases are TGTGCCAGCAGCTTAGAGTCAGGGGGCGGCACGAACACCGGGGAGCTGTTTTTT. It specifies CASSLESGGGTNTGELFF.

Comment on this clonotype: Mismatch with germline at one junction end may stem from a read error. The CDR3 spells CTSRSRTEANQPKHF. CDR3 nucleotide sequence: TGTACCAGCAGGTCCCGGACAGAAGCGAATCAGCCCAAGCATTTT. V is TRBV11-2 and J is TRBJ1-5, with D possibly matching TRBD1 (6 bases). The CDR3 spans 15 residues. Germline assignment: CDR1 SGHAT and CDR2 FQNNGV.

The V call is TRBV1, the J call TRBJ1-3; the table's TRBD1 call for D was not verified on the DNA. TRBV1 is a pseudogene segment. This CDR3 region has 18 residues. This CDR3 reads CTSSQEGTPRASGNTIYF. CDR3 sequence (DNA): TGCACCAGCAGCCAAGAAGGGACCCCACGAGCCTCTGGAAACACCATATATTTT.